This is a list of T cell receptor beta chains from one sample in a study of cytomegalovirus exposure and HLA in healthy donors. Sequencing used immunoSEQ multiplex PCR; TCRdb keeps in-frame clones, though not all of them. The table records approximately 130,000 clones, approximately 89% of them present only once. The specimen sequenced was PBMCs. These receptors originate from a woman aged 25-40 years in good health and CMV-seropositive. CDR3s include the opening cysteine and the closing phenylalanine or tryptophan. A D gene is named only where the DNA matches it firmly. Rows may omit the clone size; those that give it use once, few, many or a size class.

D gene | clone size | J gene | V gene | CDR3 protein | CDR3 DNA
TRBD1 | - | TRBJ2-5 | TRBV27 | CASSQTSGTGWETQYF | TGTGCCAGCAGTCAAACCTCCGGGACAGGGTGGGAGACCCAGTACTTC
- | - | TRBJ2-7 | TRBV20-1 | CSAPSGYEQYF | TGCAGTGCCCCGAGCGGCTACGAGCAGTACTTC
TRBD1 | - | TRBJ1-2 | TRBV9 | CASSPGTDYGYTF | TGTGCCAGCAGTCCCGGGACAGACTATGGCTACACCTTC
- | - | TRBJ2-5 | TRBV28 | CASSLVESETQYF | TGTGCCAGCAGTTTAGTGGAGAGCGAGACCCAGTACTTC
- | - | TRBJ1-2 | TRBV19 | CASSISGVCGYTF | TGTGCCAGTAGTATCTCAGGGGTGTGCGGCTACACCTTC
- | - | TRBJ1-1 | TRBV19 | CASSPTALNTEAFF | TGTGCCAGTAGTCCCACAGCCCTGAACACTGAAGCTTTCTTT
- | - | TRBJ2-3 | TRBV5-1 | CASRRRVMTPETDTQYF | TGCGCCAGCAGGCGGAGGGTAATGACGCCGGAGACAGATACGCAGTATTTT
TRBD1 | few | TRBJ2-7 | TRBV6-6 | CASSSSDRGYEQYF | TGTGCCAGCAGCTCGTCGGACAGGGGCTACGAGCAGTACTTC
- | - | TRBJ2-1 | TRBV29-1 | CSVEKLGGLSYNEQFF | TGCAGCGTTGAGAAGCTTGGGGGCCTTTCATACAATGAGCAGTTCTTC
- | - | TRBJ2-1 | TRBV14 | CASSPRVTGEQFF | TGTGCCAGCAGCCCCCGAGTGACGGGTGAGCAGTTCTTC
- | - | TRBJ2-1 | TRBV7-9 | CASSLLPDNEQFF | TGTGCCAGCAGCCTGCTACCGGACAATGAGCAGTTCTTC
- | - | TRBJ2-5 | TRBV9 | CASSVELGQEETQYF | TGTGCCAGCAGCGTAGAGTTGGGACAAGAGGAGACCCAGTACTTC
- | few | TRBJ2-4 | TRBV12-2 | CASRPSFSPLAKNIQYF | TGTGCAAGTCGCCCTTCCTTCAGTCCTCTAGCCAAAAACATTCAGTACTTC
TRBD1 | few | TRBJ1-3 | TRBV5-1 | CASSWDSGNTIYF | TGCGCCAGCAGCTGGGACAGCGGAAACACCATATATTTT
TRBD1 | - | TRBJ1-6 | TRBV6-5 | CASSLGTGGSPLHF | TGTGCCAGCAGCCTCGGGACAGGGGGTTCACCCCTCCACTTT
- | - | TRBJ2-7 | TRBV20-1 | CSARGPGEQYF | TGCAGTGCTAGAGGACCGGGGGAGCAGTACTTC
TRBD1 | - | TRBJ2-4 | TRBV2 | CASTDRGNIQYF | TGTGCCAGCACGGACAGGGGGAACATTCAGTACTTC
- | - | TRBJ2-1 | TRBV9 | CASSTTPSSTGYNEQFF | TGTGCCAGCAGCACCACTCCTAGCTCGACGGGCTACAATGAGCAGTTCTTC
- | - | TRBJ1-5 | TRBV11-2 | CASSLGTTYQPQHF | TGTGCCAGCAGCTTAGGGACAACCTATCAGCCCCAGCATTTT
- | - | TRBJ1-2 | TRBV4-2 | CASSQGAGQLRLNYGYTF | TGTGCCAGCAGCCAAGGGGCGGGGCAGCTTCGGCTTAACTATGGCTACACCTTC
- | - | TRBJ1-1 | TRBV5-6 | CASSWGGTEAFF | TGTGCCAGCAGCTGGGGGGGGACTGAAGCTTTCTTT
- | - | TRBJ1-1 | TRBV2 | CASSAGVNTEAFF | TGTGCCAGCAGTGCAGGGGTGAACACTGAAGCTTTCTTT
TRBD1 | - | TRBJ2-7 | TRBV7-6 | CASSRGQGGEQYF | TGTGCCAGCAGCAGGGGACAGGGTGGCGAGCAGTACTTC
TRBD1 | - | TRBJ1-3 | TRBV6-1 | CASSDPNRQGRNTIYF | TGTGCCAGCAGTGATCCTAACCGACAGGGACGAAACACCATATATTTT
- | - | TRBJ2-7 | TRBV10-3 | CASGGASSYEQYF | TGTGCCTCCGGTGGGGCGAGCTCCTACGAGCAGTACTTC
TRBD1 | once | TRBJ2-7 | TRBV28 | CASSRRGTGVPSSYEQYF | TGTGCCAGCAGTCGCCGCGGGACAGGGGTACCGAGCTCCTACGAGCAGTACTTC
TRBD2 | few | TRBJ2-7 | TRBV27 | CASSLGRGGLYEQYF | TGTGCCAGCAGTTTGGGGCGGGGGGGCCTCTACGAGCAGTACTTC
- | - | TRBJ2-7 | TRBV2 | CASSPGLFPGEQYF | TGTGCCAGCAGTCCAGGACTCTTCCCGGGGGAGCAGTACTTC
- | - | TRBJ2-1 | TRBV29-1 | CSVEEQGSYNEQFF | TGCAGCGTTGAGGAACAGGGCTCCTACAATGAGCAGTTCTTC
- | - | TRBJ2-6 | TRBV5-1 | CASSLVPTGANVLTF | TGCGCCAGCAGCTTGGTGCCTACTGGGGCCAACGTCCTGACTTTC
- | few | TRBJ2-7 | TRBV10-3 | CAISESNSYEQYF | TGTGCCATCAGTGAGTCTAACTCCTACGAGCAGTACTTC
TRBD1 | - | TRBJ2-3 | TRBV7-9 | CASSTGQLSTDTQYF | TGTGCCAGCAGCACGGGACAGCTTAGCACAGATACGCAGTATTTT
- | - | TRBJ2-7 | TRBV10-3 | CAIRGDSPLYEQYF | TGTGCCATCAGGGGGGACTCTCCCCTCTACGAGCAGTACTTC
- | - | TRBJ2-5 | TRBV28 | CASSFLASGQETQYF | TGTGCCAGCAGTTTTCTAGCGTCGGGGCAAGAGACCCAGTACTTC
- | - | TRBJ1-1 | TRBV5-1 | CASSFVSGGGTSEAFF | TGCGCCAGCAGCTTTGTGTCGGGAGGAGGAACTTCCGAAGCTTTCTTT
TRBD1 | - | TRBJ2-1 | TRBV2 | CASRGTGVLSYNEQFF | TGTGCCAGCAGGGGGACAGGGGTCCTCTCCTACAATGAGCAGTTCTTC
- | few | TRBJ2-5 | TRBV29-1 | CSVEELAAQYF | TGCAGCGTTGAAGAGTTAGCCGCTCAGTACTTC